A single T cell receptor (beta chain) is shown here with its context. Its antigen is undetermined. The data originate from a study of molecular identifiers for immune sequencing clone quantification. Naive CD8 T cells were sorted, and the gate applied was CD8+CD4-CCR7+CD45RA+. Study-wide results and limits: The share of molecules held by clones above 20 RNA copies was over 99% in effector cells and under 1% in naive cells.

Losses at the gene ends were 0 bases for V and 8 bases for J; bases not matched to a gene: 2. This CDR3 is built from 13 residues. CDR1 GTSNPN and CDR2 SVGIG come from the germline V gene (reference sequence). Making the bulk TCR libraries relied on previously described methods and listed TCR primers. One entry per CDR3 protein, called by TCRdb with MiXCR from the PCR reads. This sample has about 320,000 distinct CDR3 sequences, with under 25% found just once. The chain uses TRBV30 and TRBJ2-1; 9 bases are a match to TRBD2. The receptor was isolated from a human donor in good health. Some libraries in this study had Jurkat cell RNA spiked in. The material sequenced was naive CD8+ T cells from blood, with Jurkat cell RNA spiked in. The subset is: FACS-sorted CD8+CD4-CCR7+CD45RA+ naive T cells. CDR3 coding DNA: TGTGCCTGGAGTGTAGCGGGGGGTGATGAGCAGTTCTTC. It codes for CAWSVAGGDEQFF. Filled out from reference TRBV30 and TRBJ2-1, the complete variable domain reads SQTIHQWPATLVQPVGSPLSLECTVEGTSNPNLYWYRQAAGRGLQLLFYSVGIGQISSEVPQNLSASRPQDRQFILSSKKLLLSDSGFYLCAWSVAGGDEQFFGPGTRLTVL.